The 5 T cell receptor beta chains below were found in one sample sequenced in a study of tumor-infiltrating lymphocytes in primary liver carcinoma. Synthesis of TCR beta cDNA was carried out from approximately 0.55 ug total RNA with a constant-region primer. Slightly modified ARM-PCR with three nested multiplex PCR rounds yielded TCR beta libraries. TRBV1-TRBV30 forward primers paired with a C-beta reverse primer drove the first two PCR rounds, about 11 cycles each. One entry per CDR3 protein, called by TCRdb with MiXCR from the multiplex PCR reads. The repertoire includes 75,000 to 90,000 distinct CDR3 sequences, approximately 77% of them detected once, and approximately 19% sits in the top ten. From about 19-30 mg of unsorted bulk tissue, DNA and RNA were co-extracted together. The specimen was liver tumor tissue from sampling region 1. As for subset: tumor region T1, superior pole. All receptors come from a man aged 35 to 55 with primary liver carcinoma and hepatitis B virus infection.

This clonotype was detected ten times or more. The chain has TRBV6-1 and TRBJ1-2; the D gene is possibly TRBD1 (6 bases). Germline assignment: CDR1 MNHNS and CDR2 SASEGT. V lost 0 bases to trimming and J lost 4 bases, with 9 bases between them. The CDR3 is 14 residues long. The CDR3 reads CASSEARQVYGYTF. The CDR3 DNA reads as TGTGCCAGCAGTGAAGCCCGACAGGTCTATGGCTACACCTTC.

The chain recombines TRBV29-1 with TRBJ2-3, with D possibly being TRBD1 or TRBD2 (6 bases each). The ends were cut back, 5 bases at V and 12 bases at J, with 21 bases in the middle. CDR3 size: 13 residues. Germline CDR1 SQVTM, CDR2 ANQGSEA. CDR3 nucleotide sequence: TGCAGCGTTCGAACAGGGACGGGAGAGACCCAGTATTTT. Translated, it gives CSVRTGTGETQYF.

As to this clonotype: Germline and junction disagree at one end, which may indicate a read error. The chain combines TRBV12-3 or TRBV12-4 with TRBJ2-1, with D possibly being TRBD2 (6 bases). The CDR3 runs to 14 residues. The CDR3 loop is CANTTGRRGNGQFF. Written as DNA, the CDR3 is TGCGCCAATACTACAGGTCGGAGGGGCAATGGGCAGTTCTTC.

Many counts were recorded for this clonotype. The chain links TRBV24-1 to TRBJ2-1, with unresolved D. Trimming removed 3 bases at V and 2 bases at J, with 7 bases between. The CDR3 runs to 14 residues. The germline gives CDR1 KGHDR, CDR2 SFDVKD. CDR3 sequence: CATSDGRAYNEQFF. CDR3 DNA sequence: TGTGCCACCAGTGATGGCCGGGCCTACAATGAGCAGTTCTTC.

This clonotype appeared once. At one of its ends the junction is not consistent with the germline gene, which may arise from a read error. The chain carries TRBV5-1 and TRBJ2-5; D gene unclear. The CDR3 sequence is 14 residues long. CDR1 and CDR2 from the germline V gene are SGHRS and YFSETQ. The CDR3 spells CASTLRQDGDTQYF. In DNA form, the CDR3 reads TGCGCCAGCACCTTGCGGCAGGACGGTGATACCCAGTACTTC. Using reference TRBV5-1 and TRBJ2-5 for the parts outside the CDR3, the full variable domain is KAGVTQTPRYLIKTRGQQVTLSCSPISGHRSVSWYQQTPGQGLQFLFEYFSETQRNKGNFPGRFSGRQFSNSRSEMNVSTLELGDSALYLCASTLRQDGDTQYFGPGTRLLVL.